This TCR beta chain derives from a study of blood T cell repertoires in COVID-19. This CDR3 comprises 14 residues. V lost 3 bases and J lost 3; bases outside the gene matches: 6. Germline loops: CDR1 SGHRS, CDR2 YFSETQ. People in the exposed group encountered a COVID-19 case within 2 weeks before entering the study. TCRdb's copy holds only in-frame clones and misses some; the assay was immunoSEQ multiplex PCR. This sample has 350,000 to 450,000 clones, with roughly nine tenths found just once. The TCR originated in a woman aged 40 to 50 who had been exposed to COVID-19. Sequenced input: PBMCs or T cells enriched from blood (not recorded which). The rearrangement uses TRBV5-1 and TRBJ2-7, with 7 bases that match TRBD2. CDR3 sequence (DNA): TGCGCCAGCAGCTCCGGGACTACGATCTACGAGCAGTACTTC. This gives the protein CASSSGTTIYEQYF.